This entry describes one TCR beta chain. This entry belongs to a study of blood T cell repertoires in COVID-19. Original methodology: Amplification from reference gene primers served as the basis for estimated nucleated cell counts. Clones were sequenced by immunoSEQ multiplex PCR, and TCRdb holds only the in-frame ones, with some missing. V, J and clone size derive from that table, while D and trimming were established from the DNA sequence. This sample has 130,000 to 150,000 clones, with around 86% found just once. There are 15 residues in the CDR3. The germline V gene has CDR1 SGHDT and CDR2 YYEEEE. The V end lost 4 bases, the J end lost 1 base, and 12 bases lay between the germline ends.

The sequencing sample was made of peripheral blood. This receptor was obtained from a human donor in a cohort sampled during active COVID-19. The chain employs TRBV5-6 and TRBJ1-5; D is uncertain. The CDR3 loop is CASSGRPGSNQPQHF. The DNA of the CDR3 is TGTGCCAGCAGCGGCAGGCCGGGGAGCAATCAGCCCCAGCATTTT.